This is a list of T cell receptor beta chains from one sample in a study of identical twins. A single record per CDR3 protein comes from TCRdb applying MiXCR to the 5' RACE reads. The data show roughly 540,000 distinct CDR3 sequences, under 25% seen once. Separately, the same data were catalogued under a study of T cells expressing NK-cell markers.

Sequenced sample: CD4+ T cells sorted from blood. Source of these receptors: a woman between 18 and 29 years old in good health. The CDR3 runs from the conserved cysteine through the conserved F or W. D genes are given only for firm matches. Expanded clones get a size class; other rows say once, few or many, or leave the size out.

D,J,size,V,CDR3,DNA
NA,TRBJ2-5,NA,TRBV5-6,CASGVPQGTQYF,TGTGCCAGCGGGGTACCGCAGGGGACCCAGTACTTC
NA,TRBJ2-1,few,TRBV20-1,CSARSGENSYNEQFF,TGCAGTGCTAGATCGGGGGAGAACTCCTACAATGAGCAGTTCTTC
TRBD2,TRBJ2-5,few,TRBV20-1,CSARVAGETQYF,TGCAGTGCTAGAGTAGCGGGCGAGACCCAGTACTTC
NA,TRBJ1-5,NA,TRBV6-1,CASDTGRIQPQHF,TGTGCCAGCGATACAGGGCGGATTCAGCCCCAGCATTTT
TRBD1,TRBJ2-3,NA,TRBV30,CAWTGGADTQYF,TGTGCCTGGACAGGGGGCGCAGATACGCAGTATTTT
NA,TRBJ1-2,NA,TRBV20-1,CSASQGSYGYTF,TGCAGTGCTAGTCAGGGTAGCTATGGCTACACCTTC
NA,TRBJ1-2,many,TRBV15,CATSRDSRPATF,TGTGCCACCAGCAGAGACTCCCGGCCCGCCACCTTC
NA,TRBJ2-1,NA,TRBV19,CASNRDPYNEQFF,TGTGCCAGTAACCGGGACCCATACAATGAGCAGTTCTTC
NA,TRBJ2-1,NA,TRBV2,CASSEQGRPSSYNEQFF,TGTGCCAGCAGTGAACAGGGCCGTCCCAGCTCCTACAATGAGCAGTTCTTC
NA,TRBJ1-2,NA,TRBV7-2,CASSLVRLASYGYTF,TGTGCCAGCAGCTTAGTCAGATTAGCTTCCTATGGCTACACCTTC
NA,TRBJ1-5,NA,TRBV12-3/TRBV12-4,CASSSRESNQPQHF,TGTGCCAGCAGTTCCAGGGAAAGCAATCAGCCCCAGCATTTT
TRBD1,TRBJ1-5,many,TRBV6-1,CASSKQGRDQPQHF,TGTGCCAGCAGTAAACAGGGGAGGGATCAGCCCCAGCATTTT
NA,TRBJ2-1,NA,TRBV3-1,CASSQEPRDGRARVF,TGTGCCAGCAGCCAAGAGCCACGTGATGGGAGAGCTCGGGTCTTC
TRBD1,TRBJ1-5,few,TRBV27,CASSPDRGLPQHF,TGTGCCAGCAGCCCGGACAGGGGTCTACCCCAGCATTTT
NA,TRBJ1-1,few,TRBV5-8,CASSESSVTEAFF,TGTGCCAGCAGCGAGAGTAGTGTCACTGAAGCTTTCTTT
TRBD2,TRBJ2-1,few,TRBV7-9,CASSLERLAGYNEQFF,TGTGCCAGCAGCTTAGAAAGGCTAGCGGGCTACAATGAGCAGTTCTTC
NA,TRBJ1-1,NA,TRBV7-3,CASSMNFNTEAFF,TGTGCCAGCAGCATGAATTTTAACACTGAAGCTTTCTTT
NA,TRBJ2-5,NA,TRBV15,CATSRGGGQETQYF,TGTGCCACCAGCAGAGGAGGGGGACAAGAGACCCAGTACTTC
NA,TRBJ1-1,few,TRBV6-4,CASSDEPGTEAFF,TGTGCCAGCAGTGACGAGCCTGGGACTGAAGCTTTCTTT
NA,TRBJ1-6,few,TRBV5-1,CASKGSSSYNSPLHF,TGCGCCAGCAAGGGCAGCAGCTCCTATAATTCACCCCTCCACTTT
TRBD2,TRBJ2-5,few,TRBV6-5,CASSYGLGGQETQYF,TGTGCCAGCAGTTACGGTTTGGGGGGGCAAGAGACCCAGTACTTC
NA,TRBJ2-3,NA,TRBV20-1,CSAQIWRDTDTQYF,TGCAGTGCGCAAATATGGAGGGACACAGATACGCAGTATTTT
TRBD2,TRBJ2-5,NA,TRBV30,CAWSALEREWGETQYF,TGTGCCTGGAGTGCCCTAGAGCGGGAGTGGGGGGAGACCCAGTACTTC
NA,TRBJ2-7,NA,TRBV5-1,CASSLSGQGFSYEQYF,TGCGCCAGCAGCTTGTCTGGCCAGGGGTTCTCCTACGAGCAGTACTTC
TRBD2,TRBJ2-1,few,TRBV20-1,CSAHQRLAGTTEQFF,TGCAGTGCTCACCAGCGACTAGCGGGAACTACCGAGCAGTTCTTC
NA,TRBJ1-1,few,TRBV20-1,CSAGGSEAFF,TGCAGTGCTGGCGGAAGTGAAGCTTTCTTT
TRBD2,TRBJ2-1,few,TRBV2,CAIQRESYNEQFF,TGTGCCATCCAGCGGGAGTCTTACAATGAGCAGTTCTTC
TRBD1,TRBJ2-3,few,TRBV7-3,CASSDRVEDTQYF,TGTGCCAGCAGCGACAGGGTCGAAGATACGCAGTATTTT
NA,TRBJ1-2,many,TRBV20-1,CSTGQKQYGYTF,TGCAGTACCGGACAGAAACAATATGGCTACACCTTC
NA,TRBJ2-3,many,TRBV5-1,CASSLSGTQQADTQYF,TGCGCCAGCAGCTTGTCCGGGACGCAGCAGGCAGATACGCAGTATTTT
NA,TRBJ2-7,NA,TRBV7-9,CASSLAGRNRQYF,TGTGCCAGCAGCTTAGCGGGCAGGAATAGGCAGTACTTC
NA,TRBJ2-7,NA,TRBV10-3,CASTSDGGRTYEQYF,TGTGCCTCCACCTCCGACGGGGGACGTACCTACGAGCAGTACTTC
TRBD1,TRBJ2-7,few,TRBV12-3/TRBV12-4,CASSESDRGRDEQYF,TGTGCCAGCAGCGAATCGGACAGGGGGAGAGACGAGCAGTACTTC
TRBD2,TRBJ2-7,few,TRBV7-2,CASSIRAGTSVYEQYF,TGTGCCAGCAGCATTAGAGCCGGGACTAGCGTGTACGAGCAGTACTTC
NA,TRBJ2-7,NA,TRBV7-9,CASSPPVNNEQYF,TGTGCCAGCAGCCCCCCAGTTAACAACGAGCAGTACTTC
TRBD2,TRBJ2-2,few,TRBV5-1,CASITGTSGYTGELFF,TGCGCCAGCATTACCGGGACTAGCGGCTACACCGGGGAGCTGTTTTTT
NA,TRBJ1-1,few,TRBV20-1,CSARVLTDEAFF,TGCAGTGCTAGGGTCTTAACAGATGAAGCTTTCTTT
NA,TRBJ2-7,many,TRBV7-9,CASSFRDQYYEQYF,TGTGCCAGCAGCTTCCGGGACCAATACTACGAGCAGTACTTC
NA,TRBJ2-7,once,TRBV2,CASSEVRGQVDEQYF,TGTGCCAGCAGTGAGGTTCGAGGGCAAGTGGACGAGCAGTACTTC
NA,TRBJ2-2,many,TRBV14,CASGVTTGELFF,TGTGCCAGCGGGGTCACCACCGGGGAGCTGTTTTTT
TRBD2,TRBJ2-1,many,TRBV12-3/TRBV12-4,CASSPRESGGINNEQFF,TGTGCCAGCAGTCCCCGCGAGTCGGGAGGGATCAACAATGAGCAGTTCTTC
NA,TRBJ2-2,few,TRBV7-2,CASSLTRGAYTGELFF,TGTGCCAGCAGCTTAACCAGGGGGGCTTACACCGGGGAGCTGTTTTTT
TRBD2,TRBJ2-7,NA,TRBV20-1,CSAIPLAGSYEQYF,TGCAGTGCCATTCCCCTAGCGGGCTCCTACGAGCAGTACTTC
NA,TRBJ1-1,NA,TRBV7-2,CASSFPQGRANTEAFF,TGTGCCAGCAGCTTTCCACAGGGTAGGGCGAACACTGAAGCTTTCTTT
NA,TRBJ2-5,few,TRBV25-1,CASSPFGQGETQYF,TGTGCCAGCAGTCCCTTCGGGCAGGGAGAGACCCAGTACTTC
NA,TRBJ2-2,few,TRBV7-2,CASSLELAPGELFF,TGTGCCAGCAGCTTAGAGCTAGCCCCCGGGGAGCTGTTTTTT
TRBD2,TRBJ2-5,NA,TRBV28,CASSLRLAGGVWQETQYF,TGTGCCAGCAGTCTACGACTAGCGGGAGGGGTTTGGCAAGAGACCCAGTACTTC
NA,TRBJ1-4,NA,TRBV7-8,CASSLGPHINEKLFF,TGTGCCAGCAGCTTGGGGCCCCATATTAATGAAAAACTGTTTTTT
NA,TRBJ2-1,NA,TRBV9,CASSVGGSINEQFF,TGTGCCAGCAGCGTAGGTGGTTCAATCAATGAGCAGTTCTTC
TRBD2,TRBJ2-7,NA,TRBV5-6,CASSLYWLQRDTYEQYF,TGTGCCAGCAGCTTATATTGGCTCCAGCGGGATACCTACGAGCAGTACTTC
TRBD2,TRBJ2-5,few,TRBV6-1,CARGLAVMETQYF,TGTGCCAGAGGCCTAGCGGTCATGGAGACCCAGTACTTC
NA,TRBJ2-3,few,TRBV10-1,CASSESRTTDTQYF,TGCGCCAGCAGTGAATCCCGTACCACAGATACGCAGTATTTT
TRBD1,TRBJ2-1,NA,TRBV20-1,CSARALGQGLNEQFF,TGCAGTGCTAGAGCCTTAGGACAGGGGTTGAATGAGCAGTTCTTC
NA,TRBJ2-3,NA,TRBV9,CASSVDGGVDTQYF,TGTGCCAGCAGCGTAGACGGAGGGGTGGATACGCAGTATTTT
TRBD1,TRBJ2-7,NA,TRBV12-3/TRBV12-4,CASSPGQGRHEQYF,TGTGCCAGCAGTCCGGGACAGGGGAGGCACGAGCAGTACTTC
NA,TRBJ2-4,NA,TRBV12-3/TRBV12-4,CASSLGSPRHIQYF,TGTGCCAGCAGTTTGGGGAGCCCAAGGCACATTCAGTACTTC
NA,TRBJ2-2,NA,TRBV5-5,CASSLPLRGTGELFF,TGTGCCAGCAGCTTACCCTTAAGGGGGACCGGGGAGCTGTTTTTT